The rows below give T cell receptor beta chains drawn from one sample of a study of blood T cell repertoires in COVID-19. The repertoire was sequenced with immunoSEQ multiplex PCR; TCRdb's copy has only in-frame clones and lacks some. The sample contains over 400,000 clones, 85% to 90% of which appear only once. Specimen: peripheral blood. These receptor sequences come from a woman in her forties or fifties with COVID-19, enrolled during active disease. Each CDR3 is given with its conserved first and last residue. A D gene is named only where the DNA matches it firmly. Size is omitted from some rows. Given values are once, few, many or a class for expanded clones.

J	size	D	V	CDR3	DNA
TRBJ2-7	.	.	TRBV27	CASSAAPSPGWAYEQYF	TGTGCCAGCAGTGCCGCCCCCTCCCCGGGGTGGGCCTACGAGCAGTACTTC
TRBJ1-5	.	.	TRBV18	CASSPTPGHPNQPQHF	TGTGCCAGCTCACCCACTCCCGGACACCCCAATCAGCCCCAGCATTTT
TRBJ2-7	.	.	TRBV30	CAWSTPVRVEQYF	TGTGCCTGGAGTACCCCAGTTCGGGTGGAGCAGTACTTC
TRBJ1-1	once	.	TRBV19	CASTQEVPGNTEAFF	TGTGCCAGTACCCAGGAGGTACCGGGAAACACTGAAGCTTTCTTT
TRBJ1-2	once	.	TRBV19	CAIGGPIYGYTF	TGTGCCATAGGGGGACCGATCTATGGCTACACCTTC
TRBJ1-2	.	.	TRBV5-1	CASSVTGASGYTF	TGCGCCAGCAGCGTGACAGGTGCGAGTGGCTACACCTTC
TRBJ1-1	.	.	TRBV30	CAWSPGVANTEAFF	TGTGCCTGGAGTCCCGGTGTAGCGAACACTGAAGCTTTCTTT
TRBJ1-1	.	.	TRBV3-1/TRBV3-2	CASSPLDRNTEAFF	TGTGCCAGCAGCCCGCTGGACAGGAACACTGAAGCTTTCTTT
TRBJ2-3	once	.	TRBV28	CASSYLSAVTSTDTQYF	TGTGCCAGCAGTTACCTCTCGGCGGTTACTAGCACAGATACGCAGTATTTT
TRBJ1-2	.	TRBD1	TRBV6-5	CASSYSTGHGYTF	TGTGCCAGCAGTTACTCGACAGGGCACGGCTACACCTTC
TRBJ2-3	.	TRBD2	TRBV7-9	CASSRTRGTDTQYF	TGTGCCAGCAGCAGGACTAGAGGCACAGATACGCAGTATTTT
TRBJ1-5	.	TRBD1	TRBV9	CASSVEGASNQPQHF	TGTGCCAGCAGCGTAGAGGGGGCGAGCAATCAGCCCCAGCATTTT
TRBJ1-2	.	.	TRBV19	CASSTPGGVGYTF	TGTGCCAGTAGTACCCCGGGGGGGGTCGGCTACACCTTC
TRBJ1-5	.	.	TRBV9	CASSVDGAVQPQHF	TGTGCCAGCAGCGTAGATGGGGCCGTTCAGCCCCAGCATTTT
TRBJ1-4	.	TRBD1	TRBV6-5	CASGTGTNEKLFF	TGTGCCAGCGGGACAGGGACTAATGAAAAACTGTTTTTT